These 5 T cell receptor beta chains were sequenced from one sample in a study of blood T cell repertoires in COVID-19. Only in-frame clones appear in the TCRdb table, and some are missing; sequencing was by immunoSEQ multiplex PCR. The sample has hundreds of thousands of clones; around 87% are singletons. Sequencing was performed on PBMCs or T cells enriched from blood (not recorded which). Receptor source: a woman between 50 and 59 years old who had recovered from COVID-19.

The CDR3 region has the DNA TGTGCCAGCTGTTACGGAGCGGGAGGGCTCTACGAGCAGTACTTC. It translates to CASCYGAGGLYEQYF. V and J are TRBV2 and TRBJ2-7; 10 bases map to TRBD2. Germline V gene sequence: CDR1 SNHLY, CDR2 FYNNEI. Losses at the gene ends were 8 bases for V and 3 bases for J; bases not matched to a gene: 10. CDR3 length equals 15 residues.

The chain links TRBV3-1 (or the pseudogene TRBV3-2) to TRBJ1-4, with D perhaps TRBD1 (6 bases). The CDR3 spans 18 residues. Germline CDR1 LGHDT, CDR2 YNNKEL (reference sequence). Deletions cut 0 bases from V and 6 bases from J, with 20 bases between. The CDR3 region has the DNA TGTGCCAGCAGCCAAGATCTTAGGGGAGGGGGTATGGATGAAAAACTGTTTTTT. Translation gives CASSQDLRGGGMDEKLFF.

The chain combines TRBV7-9 with TRBJ1-2, with a tentative D call TRBD1 (6 bases). Germline V gene data show CDR1 as SEHNR and CDR2 as FQNEAQ (reference sequence). The V end lost 5 bases, the J end lost 4 bases, and 17 bases lay between the germline ends. The CDR3 covers 15 residues. The chain's CDR3 is CASSQKGGETYGYTF. CDR3 bases: TGTGCCAGCAGCCAAAAGGGGGGGGAGACCTATGGCTACACCTTC.

The CDR3 nucleotides read TGTGCCAGCAGCCCACAGGAGGGGGGGTACCAAGAGACCCAGTACTTC. It translates to CASSPQEGGYQETQYF. This rearrangement joins TRBV7-6 to TRBJ2-5, with a weak D call TRBD2 (7 bases). Trimming removed 5 bases at V and 0 bases at J, with 16 bases between. The CDR3 extends over 16 amino acids. Germline lookup yields CDR1 SGHVS and CDR2 FNYEAQ.

This clone was observed a single time. V and J are TRBV3-1 (or the pseudogene TRBV3-2) and TRBJ1-6; possible D gene TRBD1, 6 bases. The CDR3 is made up of 14 amino acids. Germline V gene data show CDR1 as LGHDT and CDR2 as YNNKEL (reference sequence). V gave up 4 bases and J gave up 5 bases, with 9 bases separating them. Here the CDR3 reads CASSRDTNNSPLHF. CDR3 nucleotide sequence: TGTGCCAGCAGCCGGGACACTAATAATTCACCCCTCCACTTT.